What follows describes a single T cell receptor (beta chain). Produced via immunoSEQ multiplex PCR; TCRdb's table is partial and in-frame only. This table has approximately 200,000 clones, less than 90% appearing once. This sample was included in a study of blood T cell repertoires in COVID-19. J lost 10 bases, V lost 6 bases, and 3 bases had no gene match. CDR1 and CDR2 (germline): MNHEY, SVGEGT. The CDR3 length is 12 residues. Those designated as exposed participants met a COVID-19 case within 2 weeks before study entry. Sequencing used PBMCs or T cells enriched from blood (not recorded which). The rearrangement uses TRBV6-2 or TRBV6-3 and TRBJ2-7, with 13 bases identical to TRBD2. This TCR came from a woman in her twenties or thirties who had been exposed to COVID-19. CDR3 sequence reads: CASSTSGGAQYF. The CDR3 nucleotides read TGTGCCAGCAGCACTAGCGGGGGGGCCCAGTACTTC.